The 32 T cell receptor beta chains listed next were all sequenced from one sample in a study of T cell repertoires in cytomegalovirus infection. TCRdb independently ran MiXCR on the reads; one entry per CDR3 protein. Here the sample spans roughly 310,000 distinct CDR3 sequences, about a sixth being singletons. The sequenced sample was PBMCs. The receptors come from a human donor in good health (CMV status not recorded). Some clones in this sample may be carry-over from other donors' samples.

The sample holds many counts of this clonotype. This chain connects TRBV12-3 or TRBV12-4 to TRBJ2-4; D unresolved. The CDR3 sequence is 12 residues long. Trimming shortened V by 6 bases and J by 1 base, and 4 bases separated the two germline ends. CDR3 DNA: TGTGCCAGCAGGGTTGCCAAAAACATTCAGTACTTC. Its protein product is CASRVAKNIQYF.

There are a few counts of this clonotype. This chain links TRBV12-3 or TRBV12-4 with TRBJ1-2; D gene unclear. V dropped 2 bases and J dropped 6 bases, with 10 bases sitting between them. The CDR3 length is 13 residues. Here the CDR3 DNA reads TGTGCCAGCAGTTTATATGTGGGGAATGGCTACACCTTC. It specifies CASSLYVGNGYTF.

The chain combines TRBV20-1 with TRBJ2-7; a weak D match, TRBD1 (6 bases). The CDR3 runs to 16 residues. Germline V CDR1 and CDR2: DFQATT, SNEGSKA (reference sequence). V gave up 0 bases and J gave up 0 bases, with 15 bases separating them. The CDR3 DNA is TGCAGTGCTAGAGATCCCTTCACAGGGAGCTCCTACGAGCAGTACTTC. Its translation: CSARDPFTGSSYEQYF.

In its sample, this clonotype was seen many times. The rearrangement uses TRBV28 and TRBJ2-7; TRBD1 or TRBD2 may be the D gene (5 bases each). The CDR3 is made up of 15 amino acids. CDR1 is MDHEN, CDR2 SYDVKM, per germline. V gave up 1 base and J gave up 3 bases, with 13 bases separating them. CDR3 residues: CASSLFGAGLYEQYF. The CDR3 DNA reads as TGTGCCAGCAGTTTATTCGGGGCAGGACTCTACGAGCAGTACTTC.

Concerning this clonotype itself: A much larger clone lies one base from this, so it may be a read error. The CDR3 loop reads CASSLRQANPDTQYF. The CDR3 bases are TGTGCCAGCAGCTTAAGGCAGGCGAATCCAGATACGCAGTATTTT. The V and J genes are TRBV7-2 and TRBJ2-3, with D unresolved. CDR1 is SGHTA and CDR2 is FQGNSA in the germline V gene. This CDR3 has 15 residues. V was clipped by 2 bases and J by 4 bases, with 13 bases between them. The full variable domain, completed using reference TRBV7-2 and TRBJ2-3, is GAGVSQSPSNKVTEKGKDVELRCDPISGHTALYWYRQSLGQGLEFLIYFQGNSAPDKSGLPSDRFSAERTGGSVSTLTIQRTQQEDSAVYLCASSLRQANPDTQYFGPGTRLTVL.

A few counts support this clonotype. The gene calls are TRBV4-3 and TRBJ2-2, with a weak D call TRBD1 (6 bases). CDR1 is LGHNA, CDR2 YSLEER, per germline. V lost 0 bases and J lost 6, with 8 bases in between. The CDR3 runs 14 residues. The CDR3 coding sequence is TGCGCCAGCAGCCAAGATCAGGGGCCCGGGGAGCTGTTTTTT. Protein sequence: CASSQDQGPGELFF.

This clonotype was seen ten or more times. V and J are TRBV12-3 or TRBV12-4 and TRBJ2-2, with TRBD1 as a possible D gene (5 bases). The V end was cut by 5 bases, the J end by 6 bases, with 16 bases between. CDR3 length: 15 residues. CDR3 nucleotide sequence: TGTGCCAGCAGTCCTACAGGAACTGTCGCCGGGGAGCTGTTTTTT. It translates to CASSPTGTVAGELFF.

This clonotype was recorded a few times. In nucleotides, the CDR3 is TGTGCCAGCAGCTCTCCTCAGATAGACAGGGGTGGCAATGAGCAGTTCTTC. Translating it yields CASSSPQIDRGGNEQFF. V gene TRBV7-9 combines with J gene TRBJ2-1, with 8 bases lining up with TRBD1. The CDR3 loop spans 17 amino acids. CDR1 is SEHNR, CDR2 FQNEAQ, per germline (reference sequence). V shed 4 bases, J shed 6 bases, and the junction held 14 bases outside the gene matches.

The genes are TRBV6-5 and TRBJ1-5, with 9 bases that match TRBD1. Trimming cost V 6 bases and J 6 bases; bases outside gene matches: 3. Germline V gives CDR1 MNHEY, CDR2 SVGAGI. The CDR3 runs 13 residues. The chain's CDR3 is CASRLTGGQPQHF. The CDR3 DNA reads as TGTGCCAGCAGACTGACAGGGGGTCAGCCCCAGCATTTT.

V gene TRBV10-2 combines with J gene TRBJ2-7; possibly TRBD1 for D (5 bases). The ends were cut back, 6 bases at V and 2 bases at J, with 17 bases in the middle. The germline V gene encodes CDR1 WSHSY and CDR2 SAAADI. CDR3 length equals 15 residues. CDR3 in amino acids: CASRPFRAETYEQYF. Written as DNA, the CDR3 is TGCGCCAGCAGGCCATTCAGGGCGGAGACCTACGAGCAGTACTTC.

The V and J genes are TRBV7-9 and TRBJ1-2; maybe TRBD1 (6 bases). CDR3 length: 16 residues. The ends were cut back, 11 bases at V and 1 base at J, with 23 bases in the middle. Per germline, CDR1 SEHNR and CDR2 FQNEAQ (reference sequence). The CDR3 protein is CAVPRGRLSLNYGYTF. The CDR3, as DNA: TGTGCCGTACCCCGGGGGCGCCTGTCCCTTAACTATGGCTACACCTTC. Filled out from reference TRBV7-9 and TRBJ1-2, the complete variable domain reads DTGVSQNPRHKITKRGQNVTFRCDPISEHNRLYWYRQTLGQGPEFLTYFQNEAQLEKSRLLSDRFSAERPKGSFSTLEIQRTEQGDSAMYLCAVPRGRLSLNYGYTFGSGTRLTVV.

This chain links TRBV5-1 with TRBJ2-5; D possibly matches TRBD1 or TRBD2 (5 bases each). Trimming stripped 2 bases from V and 4 bases from J, with 12 bases between. The CDR3 runs 14 residues. Germline lookup yields CDR1 SGHRS and CDR2 YFSETQ. The CDR3 spells CASSFASGTETQYF. The CDR3 DNA is TGCGCCAGCAGCTTCGCCAGTGGGACAGAGACCCAGTACTTC. Looking up the rest from reference TRBV5-1 and TRBJ2-5 gives the full variable domain: KAGVTQTPRYLIKTRGQQVTLSCSPISGHRSVSWYQQTPGQGLQFLFEYFSETQRNKGNFPGRFSGRQFSNSRSEMNVSTLELGDSALYLCASSFASGTETQYFGPGTRLLVL.

This clonotype was seen a handful of times. V and J are TRBV6-1 and TRBJ2-1, with 13 bases identical to TRBD2. CDR1 MNHNS and CDR2 SASEGT come from the germline V gene. The CDR3 has 16 residues. V trimming: 5 bases; J trimming: 10 bases; junction bases outside the gene matches: 11. The DNA for the CDR3 is TGTGCCAGCAGTTACGGACTAGCGGGGGTCCTGGCAGAGCAGTTCTTC. Encoded protein: CASSYGLAGVLAEQFF.

CDR3 residues: CASNSGTSRYEQYF. Here the CDR3 DNA reads TGTGCCAGCAATTCCGGGACTAGCCGCTACGAGCAGTACTTC. The chain couples TRBV6-2 or TRBV6-3 to TRBJ2-7; 9 bases are a match to TRBD2. Trimming took 7 bases from V and 3 from J; bases not matched to a gene: 7. The CDR3 extends over 14 amino acids. The germline CDR1 and CDR2 sequences are MNHEY and SVGEGT.

The chain joins TRBV24-1 to TRBJ2-2; D call uncertain. Germline CDR1 and CDR2: KGHDR and SFDVKD. The V gene lost 4 bases and the J gene lost 5 bases, with 10 bases spanning the gap. There are 14 residues in the CDR3. The CDR3: CATSDRSRTGELFF. The CDR3 coding sequence is TGTGCCACCAGTGACCGATCTCGGACCGGGGAGCTGTTTTTT.

J is TRBJ2-1 and V is TRBV5-1, with a weak D call TRBD2 (5 bases). The germline gives CDR1 SGHRS, CDR2 YFSETQ. V gave up 1 base and J gave up 10 bases, with 12 bases separating them. This CDR3 region has 13 residues. The CDR3 DNA follows: TGCGCCAGCAGCTTGTCAGCGGCAAGAGAGCAGTTCTTC. The encoded protein is CASSLSAAREQFF.

This clonotype was seen repeatedly, ten times or more. V gene TRBV7-2 combines with J gene TRBJ1-1; D not resolved. This CDR3 contains 14 residues. Germline V gives CDR1 SGHTA, CDR2 FQGNSA. The V gene lost 5 bases and the J gene lost 2 bases, with 12 bases spanning the gap. CDR3 nucleotide sequence: TGTGCCAGCAGCCCCACGTACGGTAACACTGAAGCTTTCTTT. Its translation: CASSPTYGNTEAFF.

The chain uses TRBV20-1 and TRBJ1-1; a possible D gene is TRBD1 (5 bases). The CDR3 covers 14 residues. Trimming shortened V by 6 bases and J by 4 bases, and 18 bases separated the two germline ends. Germline CDR1 and CDR2: DFQATT and SNEGSKA (reference sequence). CDR3 coding DNA: TGCAGTGCCGCTAGAGGCCCCGGGACCACTGAAGCTTTCTTT. Encoded protein: CSAARGPGTTEAFF.

This clonotype has just a few counts. The CDR3: CASSLSGRTSGGYTF. In DNA, the CDR3 is TGTGCCAGCAGTTTAAGCGGCAGGACCTCCGGGGGCTACACCTTC. J is TRBJ1-2 and V is TRBV28; no definite D call. This CDR3 contains 15 residues. The V gene lost 2 bases and the J gene lost 8 bases, with 18 bases spanning the gap. Germline V lookup: CDR1 MDHEN, CDR2 SYDVKM.

This clonotype was detected ten times or more. This rearrangement joins TRBV7-2 to TRBJ1-6; the D gene is possibly TRBD1 (6 bases). CDR1 is SGHTA and CDR2 is FQGNSA in the germline V gene. The germline V and J ends were trimmed by 5 bases and 8 bases, with 16 bases remaining between them. The CDR3 has 15 residues. DNA for the CDR3: TGTGCCAGCAGCCCTAACAGGGTGCTTGATTCACCCCTCCACTTT. This sequence encodes CASSPNRVLDSPLHF.

This clonotype was picked up many times. The rearrangement links TRBV7-2 to TRBJ1-2; tentatively, D is TRBD1 (5 bases). With 6 bases removed from V and 0 bases from J, the gap between germline ends came to 5 bases. CDR1 and CDR2 (germline): SGHTA, FQGNSA. The CDR3 runs 12 residues. CDR3 DNA: TGTGCCAGCAGGGACACTAACTATGGCTACACCTTC. Translation: CASRDTNYGYTF.

This rearrangement joins TRBV20-1 to TRBJ2-5; maybe TRBD2 (5 bases). V was trimmed by 4 bases and J by 2 bases, leaving 17 bases between them. The CDR3 covers 15 residues. Germline CDR1 reads DFQATT; CDR2 reads SNEGSKA (reference sequence). DNA for the CDR3: TGCAGTGCTACCCCAGCGGTAACGAAACAAGAGACCCAGTACTTC. Translated, it gives CSATPAVTKQETQYF.

The gene calls are TRBV10-3 and TRBJ2-2; 10 bases agree with TRBD1. Germline values: CDR1 ENHRY, CDR2 SYGVKD. The CDR3 is made up of 17 amino acids. V was clipped by 2 bases and J by 4 bases; unmatched bases: 7. CDR3 sequence reads: CAISELGQGTTTGELFF. DNA for the CDR3: TGTGCCATCAGTGAGCTGGGACAGGGGACTACCACCGGGGAGCTGTTTTTT.

DNA for the CDR3: TGCGCCAGCAGCCGTGAAGGACTGATCACCGGGGAGCTGTTTTTT. This encodes CASSREGLITGELFF. This chain links TRBV4-1 with TRBJ2-2; D perhaps matches TRBD2 (5 bases). The CDR3 extends over 15 amino acids. Germline CDR1 reads MGHRA; CDR2 reads YSYEKL. Trimming took off 4 bases at V and 4 bases at J, with 13 bases between the two ends.

In its sample, this clonotype was seen many times. The chain employs TRBV7-2 and TRBJ2-5; 9 nucleotides line up with TRBD1. The trim removed 5 bases at V and 5 bases at J, leaving 6 bases unmatched. CDR1 SGHTA and CDR2 FQGNSA come from the germline V gene. CDR3 length: 14 amino acids. This chain's CDR3 is CASSRQGGGETQYF. CDR3 in DNA: TGTGCCAGCAGCCGACAGGGGGGGGGGGAGACCCAGTACTTC.

This clonotype has just a few counts. The V call is TRBV7-2, the J call TRBJ2-7, with 10 bases identical to TRBD2. Germline CDR1 reads SGHTA; CDR2 reads FQGNSA. This CDR3 contains 16 residues. Trimming took 5 bases from V and 3 from J; bases not matched to a gene: 10. In nucleotides, the CDR3 is TGTGCCAGCAGCCTAGTCGGGGCTAGCGGGGGCTACGAGCAGTACTTC. Amino acid sequence: CASSLVGASGGYEQYF.

This clonotype showed up just a few times. V and J are TRBV12-3 or TRBV12-4 and TRBJ2-5, with D possibly being TRBD1 (6 bases). Trimming removed 6 bases from V and 1 base from J, with 9 bases in between. The CDR3 has 13 residues. CDR3 nucleotides: TGTGCCAGCAGAACGACAGGCCAAGAGACCCAGTACTTC. This gives the protein CASRTTGQETQYF.

The chain has TRBV10-3 and TRBJ1-3; D uncertain. The CDR3 consists of 13 residues. Germline V CDR1 and CDR2: ENHRY, SYGVKD. V lost 6 bases to trimming and J lost 7 bases, with 13 bases between them. DNA of the CDR3: TGTGCCATCAGGGAGACCCTTTTGAACACCATATATTTT. This sequence encodes CAIRETLLNTIYF.

The chain combines TRBV3-1 with TRBJ2-7, with TRBD2 as a possible D gene (5 bases). The CDR3 length is 15 residues. Germline lookup yields CDR1 LGHDT and CDR2 YNNKEL (reference sequence). The V end was cut by 3 bases, the J end by 0 bases, with 12 bases between. CDR3 DNA sequence: TGTGCCAGCAGCCAGTATCCGGGGAGCTCCTACGAGCAGTACTTC. As protein: CASSQYPGSSYEQYF.

This clonotype was counted at least ten times. This rearrangement joins TRBV7-2 to TRBJ1-6; no definite D call. The CDR3 extends over 22 amino acids. V was cut by 3 bases and J by 7 bases, with 34 bases left in between. Germline V gene lookup returns CDR1 SGHTA and CDR2 FQGNSA. CDR3 amino acids: CASSLMISPGLWGSSQNSPLHF. DNA for the CDR3: TGTGCCAGCAGCTTGATGATTTCGCCTGGCCTATGGGGATCTTCCCAAAATTCACCCCTCCACTTT.

Ten or more counts support this clonotype. The V and J genes are TRBV7-2 and TRBJ1-5; 7 bases match TRBD1. Trimming removed 5 bases from V and 7 bases from J; junction bases left unmatched: 8. The CDR3 covers 14 residues. The germline V gene has CDR1 SGHTA and CDR2 FQGNSA. The CDR3 sequence is CASSQGVTRQPQHF. The CDR3 coding sequence is TGTGCCAGCAGCCAGGGGGTTACCCGCCAGCCCCAGCATTTT.

This clonotype has only a few counts. The rearrangement uses TRBV4-2 and TRBJ1-3; D ambiguous. CDR1 is LGHNA and CDR2 is YNFKEQ in the germline V gene. This CDR3 has 16 residues. Trimming left V 1 base short and J 0 bases short, with 10 bases between. The CDR3 sequence: CASSQGSAFSGNTIYF. The CDR3, as DNA: TGTGCCAGCAGCCAAGGATCAGCATTCTCTGGAAACACCATATATTTT.